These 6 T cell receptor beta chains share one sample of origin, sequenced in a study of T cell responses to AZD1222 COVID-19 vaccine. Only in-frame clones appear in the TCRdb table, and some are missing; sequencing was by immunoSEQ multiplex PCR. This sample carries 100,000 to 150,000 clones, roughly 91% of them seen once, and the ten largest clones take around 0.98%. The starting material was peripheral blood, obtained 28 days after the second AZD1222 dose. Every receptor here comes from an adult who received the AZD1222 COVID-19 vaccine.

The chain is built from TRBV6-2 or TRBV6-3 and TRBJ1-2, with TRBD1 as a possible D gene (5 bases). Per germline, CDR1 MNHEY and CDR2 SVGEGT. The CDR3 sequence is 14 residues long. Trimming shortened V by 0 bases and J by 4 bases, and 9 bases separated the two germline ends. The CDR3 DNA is TGTGCCAGCAGTTACTCTCAGGGCCGCTATGGCTACACCTTC. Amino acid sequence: CASSYSQGRYGYTF.

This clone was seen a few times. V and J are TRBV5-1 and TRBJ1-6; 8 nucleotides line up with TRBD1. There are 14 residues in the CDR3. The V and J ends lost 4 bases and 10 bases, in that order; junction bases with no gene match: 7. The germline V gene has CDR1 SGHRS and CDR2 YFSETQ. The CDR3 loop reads CASSDDRGRSPLHF. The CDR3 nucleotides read TGCGCCAGCAGCGACGACAGGGGCCGATCACCCCTCCACTTT. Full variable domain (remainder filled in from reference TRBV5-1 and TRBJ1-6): KAGVTQTPRYLIKTRGQQVTLSCSPISGHRSVSWYQQTPGQGLQFLFEYFSETQRNKGNFPGRFSGRQFSNSRSEMNVSTLELGDSALYLCASSDDRGRSPLHFGNGTRLTVT.

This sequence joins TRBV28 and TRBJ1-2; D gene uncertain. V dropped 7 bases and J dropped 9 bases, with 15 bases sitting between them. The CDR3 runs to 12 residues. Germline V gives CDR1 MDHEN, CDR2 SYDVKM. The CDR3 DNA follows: TGTGCCAGCAAGGAGGGTTCTGCACGCTACACCTTC. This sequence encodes CASKEGSARYTF.

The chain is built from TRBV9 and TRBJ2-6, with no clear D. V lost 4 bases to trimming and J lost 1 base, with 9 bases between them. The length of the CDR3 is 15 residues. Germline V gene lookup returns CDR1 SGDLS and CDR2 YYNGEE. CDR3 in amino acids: CASSPRLSGANVLTF. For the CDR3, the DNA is TGTGCCAGCAGCCCGAGGCTTTCTGGGGCCAACGTCCTGACTTTC.

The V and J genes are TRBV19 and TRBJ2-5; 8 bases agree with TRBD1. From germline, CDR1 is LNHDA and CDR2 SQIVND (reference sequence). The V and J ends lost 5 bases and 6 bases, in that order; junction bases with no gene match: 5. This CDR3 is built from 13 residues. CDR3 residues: CASSLGRGQTQYF. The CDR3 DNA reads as TGTGCCAGTAGTCTCGGCAGGGGGCAGACCCAGTACTTC.

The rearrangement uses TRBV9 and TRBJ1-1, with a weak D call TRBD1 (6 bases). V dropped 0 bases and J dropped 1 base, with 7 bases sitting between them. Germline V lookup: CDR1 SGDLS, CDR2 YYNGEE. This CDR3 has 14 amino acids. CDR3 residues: CASSVEGQNTEAFF. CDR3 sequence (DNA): TGTGCCAGCAGCGTAGAGGGACAGAACACTGAAGCTTTCTTT.